This note documents a single TCR beta chain sequence. As yet, its antigen is unknown. The data originate from a study of blood T cells in healthy people across ages. General study findings and limits: With age, beta diversity per million T cells declined roughly linearly, significantly by 40. Using unsorted PBMCs precluded a conclusive naive versus antigen-experienced comparison.

The second PCR ran about 6 to 11 cycles with a sample-barcoded 5' primer and J-beta primers. All samples yielded 2.5 million or more CDR3-containing paired-end reads. TCRdb independently ran MiXCR on the 5' RACE reads; one entry per CDR3 protein. The sample carries around 800,000 distinct CDR3 sequences, 35% to 50% recorded once. Germline lookup yields CDR1 LGHDT and CDR2 YNNKEL (reference sequence). The CDR3 runs 14 residues. The V and J genes are TRBV3-1 and TRBJ2-4; 8 positions match TRBD1. The end of the DNA is better explained by TRBJ2-7, so the J call may be wrong. Sequenced input: blood. The TCR comes from a man at least 80 years old in good health. The CDR3 nucleotides are TGTGCCAGCAGCCAAGAAGGGACAGGTGGCGAGCAGTACTTC. Its translation: CASSQEGTGGEQYF.